This T cell receptor beta chain was documented in a study of T-cell memory formation after mild COVID-19 listed by TCRdb under 2021. As for the study more broadly: TCR sequence clusters from the two donors were largely donor specific. In a couple of donors, T-cell clones that expanded and contracted after mild COVID-19 were tracked by sequencing TCRalpha and TCRbeta repertoires over time. The cohort comprised two young, previously healthy adult volunteers, one female and one male.

As regards this clonotype: What antigen it recognizes has not been identified. Base qualities are not provided; no much larger clone lies one nucleotide away.

The run used an Illumina NovaSeq 6000. TCRalpha and TCRbeta cDNA libraries were constructed by 5'RACE with constant-segment primers, with sample barcodes and unique molecular identifiers being introduced. Trizol reagent was used to extract RNA from every sample. Amplification of the libraries took two PCR steps, and the second step added a second sample barcode plus Illumina TruSeq adapters. Sequencing of the libraries was done on an Illumina NovaSeq, producing 2 x 150 bp paired-end reads. Per the source publication's procedure: Reads were demultiplexed and collapsed into UMI-guided consensus sequences with migec v1.2.7. Using mixcr v2.1.11, UMI consensuses were aligned to TRA and TRB V and J templates and then assembled into clonotypes. Expanded or contracted clonotypes were those called significant by both edgeR and NoisET, with noise models trained on biological replicates. For edgeR calls, a false discovery rate-adjusted p below 0.01 and a log2 fold-change threshold of 1 were applied. As an exploratory analysis of dynamics, max-normalized trajectories of the 1000 most abundant clonotypes were examined by PCA with hierarchical clustering. Each responding clone was given a CD4 or CD8 phenotype based on the CD4+ and CD8+ repertoires, which had been sequenced separately. TCRdb passed the public sequencing reads through fastp at Q25 and MiXCR, retaining productive beta sequences. Identical CDR3 protein sequences are pooled into one entry, listed with their most common genes and DNA. These V and J calls derive from TCRdb rather than the authors' analysis. This sample comprises fewer than 200,000 distinct CDR3 sequences, 13% of them detected only once. Clones ranked in the top ten supply approximately 3.4% of the sample.

Ficoll-Paque density gradient centrifugation was the method used to isolate PBMCs. Summary of the overall study and its limitations: The study covered only a couple of mild cases, and larger cohorts including severe cases with pre-infection samples were considered necessary. Clones contracting from day 15 to 85 had balanced CD4/CD8 phenotypes, while a second wave expanding from day 15 to 37 was biased towards CD4+. Contracting CD4+ clones were located mainly in the CM and EM memory subsets, whereas CD8+ clones were found to be enriched in EMRA. Whether the second-wave clones peaking on day 37 were SARS-CoV-2 specific was not confirmed. Some responding clones were detected in pre-infection memory, suggesting pre-existing cross-reactive memory T cells joined the SARS-CoV-2 response.

CDR1 and CDR2, looked up from the germline V gene (reference sequence), are SGHNT and YYREEE. The germline V and J ends show losses of 0 bases and 6 bases respectively, and no gene match explains 12 bases of the junction. From the cysteine up to the phenylalanine, the CDR3 has a length of 16 residues. The entry retains the CDR3 DNA only, 48 bases that are in frame from base 1. The sample was PBMCs or a T cell subset sorted from them (not recorded which). The V and J segments used are TRBV5-4 and TRBJ2-7, with 7 central nucleotides matching TRBD1. The TCR was taken from a man aged 18 to 30 who had mild COVID-19 (a few samples of this study predate the infection). The sample titles of this study are shuffled in the database, so cell type and time point are left out; the donor was told from shared clones. CDR3 protein: CASSLEHRDSTSEQYF. DNA sequence: TGTGCCAGCAGCTTGGAGCACCGGGACAGCACCTCCGAGCAGTACTTC.